This T cell receptor beta chain was retrieved from a study of cytomegalovirus exposure and HLA in healthy donors. About the research overall: HLA-typed donors contributed about 85 million unique TCRs, which were held in an early data release. General study points: In an earlier analysis, productive rearrangement rates for most beta V segments clustered near 90% or 30%. A missense DCLRE1C variant was associated with V- and J-gene trimming of TCR beta chains in a later analysis, and an independent cohort replicated the association.

As for this clone: Antigen unknown.

PCR amplification relied on 60 Vbeta primers (plus 13 Jbeta primers). The repertoire was sequenced with immunoSEQ multiplex PCR; TCRdb's copy has only in-frame clones and lacks some. The sample consists of approximately 53,000 clones, 72% of them appearing once. The CDR3 runs 13 residues. Germline V lookup: CDR1 MNHNY, CDR2 SVGAGI (reference sequence). After removal of 9 bases from V and 8 bases from J, the junction contained 12 bases not matched to a gene. The V call is TRBV6-6, the J call TRBJ1-2, with TRBD1 identical over 7 bases. This clonotype was sampled from a woman aged 45-60 years in good health and CMV-seronegative. The specimen was PBMCs. This CDR3 reads CASRTGVGRGYTF. The CDR3 DNA reads TGTGCCAGTCGCACAGGGGTTGGGAGAGGCTACACCTTC.